Below are 13 T cell receptor beta chains sequenced from a single sample in a study of immune cell composition in non-small cell lung cancer. Normal lung was taken at the farthest possible site, at least 3 cm from tumour. Measured with immunoSEQ multiplex PCR; TCRdb has only the in-frame clones, and not every one. This sample has fewer than 20,000 clones; over 70% occur once, and the top ten carry approximately 10%. The same specimen was also included in a second study, on CD4 T cells in lung cancer.

Input material: non-adjacent lung tissue. The source of these receptors is a human donor with non-small cell lung cancer.

The chain has TRBV7-3 and TRBJ1-6; D unclear. The CDR3 is 13 residues long. The germline gives CDR1 SGHTA, CDR2 FQGTGA. Trimming removed 5 bases at V and 9 bases at J, with 11 bases between. The CDR3 here is CASSQTNSSPLHF. CDR3 nucleotide sequence: TGTGCCAGCAGCCAGACTAATAGTTCACCCCTCCACTTT.

The chain couples TRBV27 to TRBJ2-7, with D possibly being TRBD1 or TRBD2 (5 bases each). The germline CDR1 and CDR2 sequences are MNHEY and SMNVEV (reference sequence). V lost 5 bases to trimming and J lost 3 bases, with 17 bases between them. The CDR3 has 15 amino acids. CDR3 DNA sequence: TGTGCCAGCAGTCTCCAAGGGACGGCTCACTACGAGCAGTACTTC. Its protein product is CASSLQGTAHYEQYF.

This chain uses TRBV19 with TRBJ1-3, with D possibly matching TRBD1 (6 bases). This CDR3 is 16 amino acids long. Trimming stripped 5 bases from V and 3 bases from J, with 17 bases between. The V gene's germline CDR1 is LNHDA and CDR2 SQIVND (reference sequence). CDR3 nucleotides: TGTGCCAGTAGTCCACGGACAGTGTATGATGGAAACACCATATATTTT. It yields the protein CASSPRTVYDGNTIYF.

A single count supports this clone. This chain links TRBV5-1 with TRBJ2-3, with 8 bases fitting TRBD2. Germline values: CDR1 SGHRS, CDR2 YFSETQ. This CDR3 has 17 amino acids. V gave up 3 bases and J gave up 0 bases; unmatched junction bases: 9. CDR3 nucleotide sequence: TGCGCCAGCAGCTGGCCTCTTCGGGGGGGTAGCACAGATACGCAGTATTTT. As protein: CASSWPLRGGSTDTQYF.

This clone was counted only a few times. This chain links TRBV7-3 with TRBJ2-1; no firm D call. V lost 5 bases and J lost 9, with 17 bases in between. Looked up from germline, CDR1 is SGHTA and CDR2 is FQGTGA. This CDR3 has 14 amino acids. The CDR3 here is CASSPVATLGEQFF. The CDR3 coding sequence is TGTGCCAGCAGCCCCGTGGCTACACTCGGTGAGCAGTTCTTC.

The rearrangement joins TRBV6-1 to TRBJ1-5, with D possibly TRBD1 on 5 matching bases. Germline CDR1 MNHNS, CDR2 SASEGT. The germline V and J ends were trimmed by 3 bases and 3 bases, with 9 bases remaining between them. This CDR3 region has 14 residues. CDR3 DNA sequence: TGTGCCAGCAGTGACCAGGGTAACAATCAGCCCCAGCATTTT. Translating it yields CASSDQGNNQPQHF.

The chain carries TRBV5-1 and TRBJ1-5; D unclear. There are 15 residues in the CDR3. With 1 base removed from V and 0 bases from J, the gap between germline ends came to 8 bases. Germline V CDR1 and CDR2: SGHRS, YFSETQ. The CDR3 protein is CASSLYGDSNQPQHF. CDR3 in DNA: TGCGCCAGCAGCTTGTATGGCGATAGCAATCAGCCCCAGCATTTT. Combining the CDR3 with reference TRBV5-1 and TRBJ1-5 gives the whole variable domain KAGVTQTPRYLIKTRGQQVTLSCSPISGHRSVSWYQQTPGQGLQFLFEYFSETQRNKGNFPGRFSGRQFSNSRSEMNVSTLELGDSALYLCASSLYGDSNQPQHFGDGTRLSIL.

The chain combines TRBV28 with TRBJ1-2; D call uncertain. The germline V gene encodes CDR1 MDHEN and CDR2 SYDVKM. The V and J ends lost 5 bases and 5 bases respectively, with 12 bases between them. The CDR3 extends over 13 amino acids. CDR3 in DNA: TGTGCCAGCAGTCCCCGGGCCACTTATGGCTACACCTTC. Encoded protein: CASSPRATYGYTF.

The rearrangement links TRBV11-3 to TRBJ1-1; D ambiguous. Germline V gene sequence: CDR1 SGHNT, CDR2 YENEEA. The CDR3 spans 13 residues. V was pared by 0 bases and J by 4 bases, with 6 bases between. The CDR3 protein is CASSLDGITEAFF. In DNA form, the CDR3 reads TGTGCCAGCAGCTTAGATGGGATCACTGAAGCTTTCTTT.

The rearrangement links TRBV7-3 to TRBJ2-5; D remains ambiguous. The germline V and J ends were trimmed by 2 bases and 5 bases, with 12 bases remaining between them. The germline CDR1 and CDR2 sequences are SGHTA and FQGTGA. This CDR3 spans 14 amino acids. The CDR3 loop is CASSLSGTGETQYF. As DNA, the CDR3 is TGTGCCAGCAGCTTATCCGGTACTGGTGAGACCCAGTACTTC.

The rearrangement joins TRBV4-3 to TRBJ2-5; TRBD2 matches 8 bases. V was clipped by 7 bases and J by 2 bases; unmatched bases: 6. The CDR3 totals 14 residues. Germline V lookup: CDR1 LGHNA, CDR2 YSLEER. The CDR3 coding sequence is TGCGCCAGCACGGGACTAGGAGAACAAGAGACCCAGTACTTC. Protein: CASTGLGEQETQYF.

The rearrangement uses TRBV7-9 and TRBJ2-5; possibly TRBD2 for D (6 bases). Germline CDR1 is SEHNR and CDR2 is FQNEAQ (reference sequence). Trimming pared 5 bases from V and 2 bases from J, leaving 15 bases between. This CDR3 comprises 15 residues. CDR3 coding DNA: TGTGCCAGCAGCCCGAAGTTGGGAGGTCAAGAGACCCAGTACTTC. It translates to CASSPKLGGQETQYF.

The V gene is TRBV6-6, the J gene TRBJ1-2, with D hard to call. Germline assignment: CDR1 MNHNY and CDR2 SVGAGI (reference sequence). V lost 0 bases and J 7 bases, leaving 6 bases between the germline ends. The CDR3 sequence is 12 residues long. CDR3 region: CASSYSSGGYTF. The CDR3 DNA is TGTGCCAGCAGTTACTCGTCAGGTGGCTACACCTTC.